Included here is one TCR beta chain sequence, with context. Its specificity is not known. The data originate from a study of T cell responses to AZD1222 COVID-19 vaccine. Produced via immunoSEQ multiplex PCR; TCRdb's table is partial and in-frame only. The repertoire consists of around 71,000 clones, with roughly 80% occurring once and the leading ten covering roughly 13%. General study points: Donors were mostly white British, more females; clonal diversity possibly underestimated.

V gave up 0 bases and J gave up 1 base, with 12 bases separating them. This CDR3 spans 16 amino acids. Germline-derived CDR1 and CDR2 are LGHDT and YNNKEL (reference sequence). The TCR was taken from an adult who received the AZD1222 COVID-19 vaccine. The material was peripheral blood, obtained 28 days after the second AZD1222 dose. The chain joins TRBV3-1 (or the pseudogene TRBV3-2) to TRBJ2-5; the D gene is possibly TRBD1 (6 bases). CDR3 bases: TGTGCCAGCAGCCAAGAGGTCTGGACAGCCCAAGAGACCCAGTACTTC. This encodes CASSQEVWTAQETQYF.